This TCR beta chain was retrieved from a study of cytotoxic CD8 clonotypes in ibrutinib-treated CLL. Across the whole study: For this cohort, patients were roughly 10 relapsed/refractory and some 15 treatment-naive, while some 17 were IGHV unmutated. Patients attained approximately 24 partial and 2 complete responses; at median approximately 64 months, about 15 remained remitted while about twelve progressed.

The method was immunoSEQ multiplex PCR; TCRdb's version includes in-frame clones alone and lacks a portion of them. Here the sample spans under 300,000 clones, 70% being singletons. On this clone itself: Its antigen is undetermined.

Findings of the study overall: Circulating CD8+ T-cell counts were tracked by baseline clonality, which exceeded that of age-matched healthy donors. On treatment, the uncommon public clonotypes contracted or remained stable.

Per the germline V gene, CDR1 is SNHLY and CDR2 is FYNNEI. The junction had 8 bases not matched to a gene; V was cut back by 11 bases and J by 7 bases. The CDR3 loop spans 12 amino acids. This clonotype originated in a human donor with chronic lymphocytic leukemia. This chain links TRBV2 with TRBJ2-1; TRBD1 agrees at 7 bases. The material was PBMCs, obtained after 24 months of ibrutinib treatment. In DNA, the CDR3 is TGTGCCTCCCGGGACAGAGCTAATGAGCAGTTCTTC. Amino acid sequence: CASRDRANEQFF.